A selection of T cell receptor beta chains follows, all from one sample in a study of blood T cell repertoires in COVID-19. Clones were sequenced by immunoSEQ multiplex PCR, and TCRdb holds only the in-frame ones, with some missing. The table includes around 170,000 clones, roughly four fifths detected once. Specimen: peripheral blood. Receptors originate from a woman in her sixties or seventies with COVID-19, enrolled during active disease. Both conserved end residues are part of each CDR3. The order of the fields is clone size, J gene, D gene, V gene, CDR3 DNA, CDR3 protein. A D gene is named only where the DNA matches it firmly. Not all rows give a size; the values are once, few, many and, for expanded clones, a class.

clone size: once
J gene: TRBJ2-5
D gene: TRBD2
V gene: TRBV18
CDR3 DNA: TGTGCCAGCTCACCAAGGGCTAGCGGGGTCGGTAGAGAGACCCAGTACTTC
CDR3 protein: CASSPRASGVGRETQYF

clone size: once
J gene: TRBJ2-5
D gene: NA
V gene: TRBV10-3
CDR3 DNA: TGTGCCATCAGTGAGTCACCTGGACTGACCCAAGAGACCCAGTACTTC
CDR3 protein: CAISESPGLTQETQYF

clone size: NA
J gene: TRBJ2-3
D gene: NA
V gene: TRBV28
CDR3 DNA: TGTGCCAGTCAGCGACCCAGCCAGGGAACAGATACGCAGTATTTT
CDR3 protein: CASQRPSQGTDTQYF

clone size: NA
J gene: TRBJ1-5
D gene: NA
V gene: TRBV7-2
CDR3 DNA: TGTGCCAGCAGCTTATTTTCCTCAGGGCCCCAGCCCCAGCATTTT
CDR3 protein: CASSLFSSGPQPQHF

clone size: few
J gene: TRBJ2-7
D gene: NA
V gene: TRBV4-3
CDR3 DNA: TGCGCCAGCAGCCAAGAGACATCCTACGAGCAGTACTTC
CDR3 protein: CASSQETSYEQYF

clone size: NA
J gene: TRBJ2-7
D gene: TRBD1
V gene: TRBV6-5
CDR3 DNA: TGTGCCAGCAGGAAGGACAGGTACTACGAGCAGTACTTC
CDR3 protein: CASRKDRYYEQYF

clone size: NA
J gene: TRBJ1-5
D gene: TRBD1
V gene: TRBV7-6
CDR3 DNA: TGTGCCAGCAGCTCTGACAGGGGGCCGTTGCAGCCCCAGCATTTT
CDR3 protein: CASSSDRGPLQPQHF

clone size: NA
J gene: TRBJ2-5
D gene: NA
V gene: TRBV7-9
CDR3 DNA: TGTGCCAGCAGCTTTATGCTAGATTCGCAATCGACCCAGTACTTC
CDR3 protein: CASSFMLDSQSTQYF

clone size: NA
J gene: TRBJ2-6
D gene: TRBD2
V gene: TRBV7-3
CDR3 DNA: TGTGCCAGCAGCTTGACTAGCGGCTCTGGGGCCAACGTCCTGACTTTC
CDR3 protein: CASSLTSGSGANVLTF

clone size: few
J gene: TRBJ2-3
D gene: NA
V gene: TRBV7-9
CDR3 DNA: TGTGCCAGCAGCTTTGCGGGTCGAGAAGGGACAGATACGCAGTATTTT
CDR3 protein: CASSFAGREGTDTQYF

clone size: NA
J gene: TRBJ2-6
D gene: NA
V gene: TRBV5-1
CDR3 DNA: TGCGCCAGCAGCGACGGGGCTGGGGCCAACGTCCTGACTTTC
CDR3 protein: CASSDGAGANVLTF

clone size: NA
J gene: TRBJ1-2
D gene: TRBD1
V gene: TRBV19
CDR3 DNA: TGTGCCAGTAGTATAGTCCTCAGGGGGTATGGCTACACCTTC
CDR3 protein: CASSIVLRGYGYTF

clone size: NA
J gene: TRBJ2-6
D gene: NA
V gene: TRBV2
CDR3 DNA: TGTGCCAGCACCCTGCGCTTATCGGGGGAAATCTCTGGGGCCAACGTCCTGACTTTC
CDR3 protein: CASTLRLSGEISGANVLTF

clone size: once
J gene: TRBJ2-7
D gene: NA
V gene: TRBV24-1
CDR3 DNA: TGTGCCACCAGTGATGGCGGGACTCACCACTACGAGCAGTACTTC
CDR3 protein: CATSDGGTHHYEQYF

clone size: NA
J gene: TRBJ2-3
D gene: NA
V gene: TRBV15
CDR3 DNA: TGTGCCACCAGCAGACGGGGTAGGGGGACCACAGATACGCAGTATTTT
CDR3 protein: CATSRRGRGTTDTQYF

clone size: NA
J gene: TRBJ2-1
D gene: NA
V gene: TRBV30
CDR3 DNA: TGTGCCTGGAGTGTAGCGGGTCTAGGGAACAATGAGCAGTTCTTC
CDR3 protein: CAWSVAGLGNNEQFF

clone size: NA
J gene: TRBJ2-3
D gene: TRBD2
V gene: TRBV7-2
CDR3 DNA: TGTGCCAGCAGCATAGCTAATGGACTAGCGGGATCCGGCGAACCCACAGATACGCAGTATTTT
CDR3 protein: CASSIANGLAGSGEPTDTQYF

clone size: few
J gene: TRBJ2-1
D gene: TRBD2
V gene: TRBV11-3
CDR3 DNA: TGTGCCAGCAGCTTAGAAGCGGGAGGGAACAATGAGCAGTTCTTC
CDR3 protein: CASSLEAGGNNEQFF

clone size: NA
J gene: TRBJ2-2
D gene: NA
V gene: TRBV5-4
CDR3 DNA: TGTGCCAGCAGCTTAATGAGCACCGGGGAGCTGTTTTTT
CDR3 protein: CASSLMSTGELFF

clone size: NA
J gene: TRBJ1-1
D gene: TRBD1
V gene: TRBV7-2
CDR3 DNA: TGTGCCAGCAGCGTTCAGGGGGCAGGGACTGAAGCTTTCTTT
CDR3 protein: CASSVQGAGTEAFF

clone size: once
J gene: TRBJ2-1
D gene: TRBD2
V gene: TRBV15
CDR3 DNA: TGTGCCACCAGCAGAGGGGGGGGTGCCTACAATGAGCAGTTCTTC
CDR3 protein: CATSRGGGAYNEQFF

clone size: NA
J gene: TRBJ1-5
D gene: TRBD1
V gene: TRBV3-1/TRBV3-2
CDR3 DNA: TGTGCCAGCAGCCGGGGGACAGCTGATCAGCCCCAGCATTTT
CDR3 protein: CASSRGTADQPQHF

clone size: many
J gene: TRBJ1-1
D gene: NA
V gene: TRBV7-2
CDR3 DNA: TGTGCCAGCAGCTTCCGAGGGGGAATCACTGAAGCTTTCTTT
CDR3 protein: CASSFRGGITEAFF

clone size: NA
J gene: TRBJ2-1
D gene: TRBD1
V gene: TRBV28
CDR3 DNA: TGTGCCAGCACCAAATCCGGGACAGGGTACAATGAGCAGTTCTTC
CDR3 protein: CASTKSGTGYNEQFF

clone size: NA
J gene: TRBJ2-7
D gene: TRBD2
V gene: TRBV13
CDR3 DNA: TGTGCCAGCAGCTCAGGGACTAGCGTATCCTACGAGCAGTACTTC
CDR3 protein: CASSSGTSVSYEQYF

clone size: NA
J gene: TRBJ2-1
D gene: NA
V gene: TRBV30
CDR3 DNA: TGTGCCTGGAAGCACGCGGACAGACTCATCTACAATGAGCAGTTCTTC
CDR3 protein: CAWKHADRLIYNEQFF

clone size: NA
J gene: TRBJ2-1
D gene: TRBD1
V gene: TRBV29-1
CDR3 DNA: TGCAGCGTTCCGGGACAGGCCAATGAGCAGTTCTTC
CDR3 protein: CSVPGQANEQFF

clone size: NA
J gene: TRBJ2-2
D gene: TRBD2
V gene: TRBV28
CDR3 DNA: TGTGCCAGCAGTTTGGGACTAGCGGGAGTCGGGGAGCTGTTTTTT
CDR3 protein: CASSLGLAGVGELFF

clone size: NA
J gene: TRBJ2-1
D gene: NA
V gene: TRBV10-3
CDR3 DNA: TGTGCCATCAGTGATTTGCGGGGAGACAATGAGCAGTTCTTC
CDR3 protein: CAISDLRGDNEQFF

clone size: NA
J gene: TRBJ2-2
D gene: NA
V gene: TRBV28
CDR3 DNA: TGTGCCAGCAGTTTTGGGCCGGGACAGCTCCGAGGAGGGTCCGGGGAGCTGTTTTTT
CDR3 protein: CASSFGPGQLRGGSGELFF

clone size: NA
J gene: TRBJ2-6
D gene: NA
V gene: TRBV27
CDR3 DNA: TGTGCCAGCGGGGAGTGGGGGGCCAACGTCCTGACTTTC
CDR3 protein: CASGEWGANVLTF

clone size: NA
J gene: TRBJ2-1
D gene: NA
V gene: TRBV7-9
CDR3 DNA: TGTGCCAGCAGCTTAACCGGTGAGCAGTTCTTC
CDR3 protein: CASSLTGEQFF

clone size: NA
J gene: TRBJ1-6
D gene: NA
V gene: TRBV10-3
CDR3 DNA: TGTGCCATCGCGGGGACCAATTCACCCCTCCACTTT
CDR3 protein: CAIAGTNSPLHF

clone size: NA
J gene: TRBJ2-1
D gene: NA
V gene: TRBV7-2
CDR3 DNA: TGTGCCAGCAGCTTAGTTGCGGGTAGCTCCTACAATGAGCAGTTCTTC
CDR3 protein: CASSLVAGSSYNEQFF

clone size: NA
J gene: TRBJ2-3
D gene: TRBD2
V gene: TRBV3-1/TRBV3-2
CDR3 DNA: TGTGCCAGCAGCCGACGACTAGCGGGTAGCGCAGATACGCAGTATTTT
CDR3 protein: CASSRRLAGSADTQYF

clone size: NA
J gene: TRBJ2-1
D gene: NA
V gene: TRBV5-6
CDR3 DNA: TGTGCCAGCAGCTTTACAGTCCTTTCCTACAATGAGCAGTTCTTC
CDR3 protein: CASSFTVLSYNEQFF

clone size: NA
J gene: TRBJ1-2
D gene: NA
V gene: TRBV9
CDR3 DNA: TGTGCCAGCAACAGTAACTATGGCTACACCTTC
CDR3 protein: CASNSNYGYTF

clone size: NA
J gene: TRBJ2-2
D gene: NA
V gene: TRBV7-2
CDR3 DNA: TGTGCCAGCAGCTTAGAAGGGACATATAACACCGGGGAGCTGTTTTTT
CDR3 protein: CASSLEGTYNTGELFF

clone size: NA
J gene: TRBJ2-3
D gene: TRBD2
V gene: TRBV9
CDR3 DNA: TGTGCCAGCAGCGTAGCTATAGGGGTCCGGACTAGCGGAGGCACAGATACGCAGTATTTT
CDR3 protein: CASSVAIGVRTSGGTDTQYF

clone size: once
J gene: TRBJ2-7
D gene: TRBD2
V gene: TRBV5-4
CDR3 DNA: TGTGCCAGCAGCTCTAGCGGGAGTTTTTACGAGCAGTACTTC
CDR3 protein: CASSSSGSFYEQYF

clone size: NA
J gene: TRBJ1-1
D gene: NA
V gene: TRBV7-2
CDR3 DNA: TGTGCCAGCAGCTCACAGGGAAGGGGCACTGAAGCTTTCTTT
CDR3 protein: CASSSQGRGTEAFF

clone size: NA
J gene: TRBJ2-3
D gene: TRBD2
V gene: TRBV18
CDR3 DNA: TGTGCCAGCTCACCAACAGCGGGAGGGACAGATACGCAGTATTTT
CDR3 protein: CASSPTAGGTDTQYF

clone size: NA
J gene: TRBJ1-2
D gene: TRBD1
V gene: TRBV30
CDR3 DNA: TGTGCCTGTAACAGGGGAGACTATGGCTACACCTTC
CDR3 protein: CACNRGDYGYTF

clone size: NA
J gene: TRBJ2-3
D gene: TRBD2
V gene: TRBV7-2
CDR3 DNA: TGTGCCAGCAGCTTTGGTAGCGGGAGGGCCACAACGCAGTATTTT
CDR3 protein: CASSFGSGRATTQYF